The 20 T cell receptor beta chains reported below all come from one sample, sequenced in a study of regulatory and conventional T cells in RAG deficiency. Blood CD4+ CD25-high CD127-low regulatory T cells supplied the genomic DNA template. Repertoires were generated with immunoSEQ multiplex PCR, while TCRdb's copy carries only in-frame clones and drops some. The table has roughly 11,000 clones, approximately 95% seen once. The sample was also linked to a second study, of regulatory T cells. This second report adds: The primer mix had 52 TRBV and 13 TRBJ primers.

Sample: CD127- CD25+ CD4+ Tregs sorted from blood. The receptors originated from a human donor in good health.

The chain joins TRBV7-2 to TRBJ1-3, with 7 bases lining up with TRBD1. The V and J ends lost 6 bases and 3 bases, in that order; junction bases with no gene match: 11. The length of the CDR3 is 16 residues. From germline, CDR1 is SGHTA and CDR2 FQGNSA. CDR3 region: CASRLTPGTVGNTIYF. The CDR3 nucleotides read TGTGCCAGCAGACTAACCCCCGGGACAGTTGGAAACACCATATATTTT.

The count of this clone is one. V usage is TRBV10-1 and J usage is TRBJ1-1; D is perhaps TRBD1 (5 bases). Trimming removed 6 bases at V and 7 bases at J, with 15 bases between. The CDR3 runs 13 residues. Germline assignment: CDR1 WNHNN and CDR2 SYGVQD (reference sequence). CDR3 nucleotide sequence: TGCGCCAGCAGGCGGGGGATCCCCTATGAAGCTTTCTTT. Amino acids: CASRRGIPYEAFF.

J is TRBJ1-1 and V is TRBV7-9; 8 positions match TRBD1. Germline V gene lookup returns CDR1 SEHNR and CDR2 FQNEAQ (reference sequence). The CDR3 extends over 14 amino acids. J was trimmed by 3 bases and V by 6 bases; bases with no gene match: 6. The CDR3 nucleotides are TGTGCCAGCAGGCAGGGGGCGCAGGACACTGAAGCTTTCTTT. This encodes CASRQGAQDTEAFF.

The chain joins TRBV5-8 to TRBJ2-3; TRBD1 is a possible D gene (6 bases). Germline V lookup: CDR1 SGHTS, CDR2 YDEGEE. CDR3 length equals 14 residues. V was shortened by 5 bases and J by 0 bases, with 10 bases between the two germline ends. CDR3 in amino acids: CASRLRGSTDTQYF. CDR3 coding DNA: TGTGCCAGCAGGCTCAGGGGAAGCACAGATACGCAGTATTTT.

The CDR3 region has the DNA TGCGCCAGCAGCTTGGTCGACAGACTAGCTAACTATGGCTACACCTTC. Its translation: CASSLVDRLANYGYTF. V is TRBV5-1 and J is TRBJ1-2, with D possibly matching TRBD1 (5 bases). This CDR3 is built from 16 residues. The ends were cut back, 0 bases at V and 0 bases at J, with 12 bases in the middle. Germline V gene lookup returns CDR1 SGHRS and CDR2 YFSETQ.

V and J are TRBV7-2 and TRBJ1-6; TRBD1 agrees at 7 bases. Germline assignment: CDR1 SGHTA and CDR2 FQGNSA. The V segment lost 7 bases and the J segment 6 bases; nucleotides outside the gene matches: 9. The length of the CDR3 is 15 residues. CDR3 nucleotides: TGTGCCAGCATCAAGAGGACAGGTGGTAATTCACCCCTCCACTTT. Translated, it gives CASIKRTGGNSPLHF. Full variable domain (rest looked up from reference TRBV7-2 and TRBJ1-6): GAGVSQSPSNKVTEKGKDVELRCDPISGHTALYWYRQSLGQGLEFLIYFQGNSAPDKSGLPSDRFSAERTGGSVSTLTIQRTQQEDSAVYLCASIKRTGGNSPLHFGNGTRLTVT.

This clone occurred once. The chain is built from TRBV2 and TRBJ2-1; the D gene is possibly TRBD2 (6 bases). Germline assignment: CDR1 SNHLY and CDR2 FYNNEI. CDR3 length equals 13 residues. The V end was cut by 7 bases, the J end by 4 bases, with 11 bases between. CDR3 amino acids: CASTRGLYNEQFF. As DNA, the CDR3 is TGTGCCAGCACGCGGGGACTTTACAATGAGCAGTTCTTC.

This clone was counted a few times. V is TRBV7-6 and J is TRBJ2-5; 14 bases fit TRBD2. The junction had 0 bases not matched to a gene; V was cut back by 1 base and J by 2 bases. Germline-derived CDR1 and CDR2 are SGHVS and FNYEAQ. The CDR3 loop spans 16 amino acids. The chain's CDR3 is CASSLGLAGGQETQYF. CDR3 sequence (DNA): TGTGCCAGCAGCTTAGGACTAGCGGGGGGGCAAGAGACCCAGTACTTC.

CDR3 loop: CASRIPGQGSYEQYF. The CDR3 coding sequence is TGTGCCAGCAGGATACCCGGACAGGGGTCCTACGAGCAGTACTTC. The chain employs TRBV6-4 and TRBJ2-7; 9 nucleotides align to TRBD1. Losses at the gene ends were 6 bases for V and 1 base for J; bases not matched to a gene: 7. This CDR3 is 15 amino acids long. Germline CDR1 MRHNA, CDR2 SNTAGT.

This chain links TRBV18 with TRBJ2-5, with 8 bases lining up with TRBD1. The CDR3 sequence is 13 residues long. The junction had 4 bases not matched to a gene; V was cut back by 5 bases and J by 5 bases. Germline CDR1 reads KGHSH; CDR2 reads LQKENI. The CDR3 DNA is TGTGCCAGCTCAGGGCAGGGGGCTGAGACCCAGTACTTC. It translates to CASSGQGAETQYF. Full variable domain (rest looked up from reference TRBV18 and TRBJ2-5): NAGVMQNPRHLVRRRGQEARLRCSPMKGHSHVYWYRQLPEEGLKFMVYLQKENIIDESGMPKERFSAEFPKEGPSILRIQQVVRGDSAAYFCASSGQGAETQYFGPGTRLLVL.

The genes are TRBV7-7 and TRBJ2-5; 7 bases agree with TRBD2. CDR1 and CDR2 from the germline V gene are SSHAT and FNYEAQ (reference sequence). The CDR3 spans 17 residues. After removal of 1 base from V and 5 bases from J, the junction contained 13 bases not matched to a gene. The CDR3 DNA sequence: TGTGCCAGCAGCTTAGGACCTAGGGGCGGGGGACGGGAGACCCAGTACTTC. Its protein product is CASSLGPRGGGRETQYF.

The chain employs TRBV6-1 and TRBJ1-2, with a weak D call TRBD1 (5 bases). V lost 6 bases, J lost 2 bases, and 10 bases lay in between. Germline V lookup: CDR1 MNHNS, CDR2 SASEGT. The CDR3 loop spans 13 amino acids. The CDR3 spells CASRDTSNYGYTF. For the CDR3, the DNA is TGTGCCAGCAGGGACACGAGCAACTATGGCTACACCTTC.

This sequence joins TRBV4-1 and TRBJ1-5, with 8 bases lining up with TRBD1. Germline V gene lookup returns CDR1 MGHRA and CDR2 YSYEKL. This CDR3 contains 16 residues. J was trimmed by 7 bases and V by 0 bases; bases with no gene match: 8. The DNA of the CDR3 is TGCGCCAGCAGCCAAGATGGTACAGGGGGATACCAGCCCCAGCATTTT. This gives the protein CASSQDGTGGYQPQHF.

V usage is TRBV6-1 and J usage is TRBJ1-2; 7 positions match TRBD1. J was trimmed by 4 bases and V by 5 bases; bases with no gene match: 4. The germline CDR1 and CDR2 sequences are MNHNS and SASEGT. There are 13 residues in the CDR3. The CDR3 loop reads CASSFRGVYGYTF. CDR3 in DNA: TGTGCCAGCAGTTTCAGGGGGGTCTATGGCTACACCTTC.

The table lists this clone with a few counts. J is TRBJ2-3 and V is TRBV19, with 11 bases lining up with TRBD2. The germline V gene has CDR1 LNHDA and CDR2 SQIVND (reference sequence). The length of the CDR3 is 16 residues. With V trimmed by 3 bases and J by 1 base, 3 bases remained unmatched. CDR3 amino acids: CASSIRTSGRTDTQYF. The CDR3 DNA is TGTGCCAGTAGTATTCGGACTAGCGGGCGCACAGATACGCAGTATTTT.

The chain has TRBV7-3 and TRBJ2-1, with TRBD2 matching over 7 bases. The CDR3 consists of 14 residues. The junction had 9 bases not matched to a gene; V was cut back by 5 bases and J by 8 bases. CDR1 is SGHTA and CDR2 is FQGTGA in the germline V gene. The CDR3 reads CASSVRLGGDEQFF. The CDR3 coding sequence is TGTGCCAGCAGCGTGAGATTGGGGGGGGATGAGCAGTTCTTC.

V is TRBV5-1 and J is TRBJ2-7; D not certain. From germline, CDR1 is SGHRS and CDR2 YFSETQ. The CDR3 spans 13 residues. The V and J ends lost 5 bases and 4 bases respectively, with 13 bases between them. The DNA of the CDR3 is TGCGCCAGCAGTTCTGCGGCCACGTACGAGCAGTACTTC. Translated, it gives CASSSAATYEQYF. The variable domain in full, with the rest retrieved from reference TRBV5-1 and TRBJ2-7, is KAGVTQTPRYLIKTRGQQVTLSCSPISGHRSVSWYQQTPGQGLQFLFEYFSETQRNKGNFPGRFSGRQFSNSRSEMNVSTLELGDSALYLCASSSAATYEQYFGPGTRLTVT.

This rearrangement joins TRBV11-2 to TRBJ1-2; D unclear. Germline V CDR1 and CDR2: SGHAT, FQNNGV. The CDR3 has 13 amino acids. V was clipped by 10 bases and J by 4 bases, with 16 bases between them. The CDR3: CANHARPSYGYTF. CDR3 in DNA: TGTGCCAACCACGCAAGGCCTAGCTATGGCTACACCTTC.

The genes are TRBV6-4 and TRBJ1-5; 7 nucleotides match TRBD1. CDR3 length: 13 residues. Germline V gene lookup returns CDR1 MRHNA and CDR2 SNTAGT. J lost 3 bases, V lost 8 bases, and 4 bases had no gene match. Here the CDR3 reads CASRDSFNQPQHF. The CDR3 DNA follows: TGTGCCAGCCGGGACAGTTTCAATCAGCCCCAGCATTTT.

The genes are TRBV11-2 and TRBJ1-2; 8 bases match TRBD1. The CDR3 consists of 16 residues. Germline V gene sequence: CDR1 SGHAT, CDR2 FQNNGV. After removal of 1 base from V and 8 bases from J, the junction contained 12 bases not matched to a gene. The chain's CDR3 is CASSLGTGPALEGYTF. The CDR3 coding sequence is TGTGCCAGCAGCTTAGGGACAGGGCCCGCTTTAGAAGGCTACACCTTC.